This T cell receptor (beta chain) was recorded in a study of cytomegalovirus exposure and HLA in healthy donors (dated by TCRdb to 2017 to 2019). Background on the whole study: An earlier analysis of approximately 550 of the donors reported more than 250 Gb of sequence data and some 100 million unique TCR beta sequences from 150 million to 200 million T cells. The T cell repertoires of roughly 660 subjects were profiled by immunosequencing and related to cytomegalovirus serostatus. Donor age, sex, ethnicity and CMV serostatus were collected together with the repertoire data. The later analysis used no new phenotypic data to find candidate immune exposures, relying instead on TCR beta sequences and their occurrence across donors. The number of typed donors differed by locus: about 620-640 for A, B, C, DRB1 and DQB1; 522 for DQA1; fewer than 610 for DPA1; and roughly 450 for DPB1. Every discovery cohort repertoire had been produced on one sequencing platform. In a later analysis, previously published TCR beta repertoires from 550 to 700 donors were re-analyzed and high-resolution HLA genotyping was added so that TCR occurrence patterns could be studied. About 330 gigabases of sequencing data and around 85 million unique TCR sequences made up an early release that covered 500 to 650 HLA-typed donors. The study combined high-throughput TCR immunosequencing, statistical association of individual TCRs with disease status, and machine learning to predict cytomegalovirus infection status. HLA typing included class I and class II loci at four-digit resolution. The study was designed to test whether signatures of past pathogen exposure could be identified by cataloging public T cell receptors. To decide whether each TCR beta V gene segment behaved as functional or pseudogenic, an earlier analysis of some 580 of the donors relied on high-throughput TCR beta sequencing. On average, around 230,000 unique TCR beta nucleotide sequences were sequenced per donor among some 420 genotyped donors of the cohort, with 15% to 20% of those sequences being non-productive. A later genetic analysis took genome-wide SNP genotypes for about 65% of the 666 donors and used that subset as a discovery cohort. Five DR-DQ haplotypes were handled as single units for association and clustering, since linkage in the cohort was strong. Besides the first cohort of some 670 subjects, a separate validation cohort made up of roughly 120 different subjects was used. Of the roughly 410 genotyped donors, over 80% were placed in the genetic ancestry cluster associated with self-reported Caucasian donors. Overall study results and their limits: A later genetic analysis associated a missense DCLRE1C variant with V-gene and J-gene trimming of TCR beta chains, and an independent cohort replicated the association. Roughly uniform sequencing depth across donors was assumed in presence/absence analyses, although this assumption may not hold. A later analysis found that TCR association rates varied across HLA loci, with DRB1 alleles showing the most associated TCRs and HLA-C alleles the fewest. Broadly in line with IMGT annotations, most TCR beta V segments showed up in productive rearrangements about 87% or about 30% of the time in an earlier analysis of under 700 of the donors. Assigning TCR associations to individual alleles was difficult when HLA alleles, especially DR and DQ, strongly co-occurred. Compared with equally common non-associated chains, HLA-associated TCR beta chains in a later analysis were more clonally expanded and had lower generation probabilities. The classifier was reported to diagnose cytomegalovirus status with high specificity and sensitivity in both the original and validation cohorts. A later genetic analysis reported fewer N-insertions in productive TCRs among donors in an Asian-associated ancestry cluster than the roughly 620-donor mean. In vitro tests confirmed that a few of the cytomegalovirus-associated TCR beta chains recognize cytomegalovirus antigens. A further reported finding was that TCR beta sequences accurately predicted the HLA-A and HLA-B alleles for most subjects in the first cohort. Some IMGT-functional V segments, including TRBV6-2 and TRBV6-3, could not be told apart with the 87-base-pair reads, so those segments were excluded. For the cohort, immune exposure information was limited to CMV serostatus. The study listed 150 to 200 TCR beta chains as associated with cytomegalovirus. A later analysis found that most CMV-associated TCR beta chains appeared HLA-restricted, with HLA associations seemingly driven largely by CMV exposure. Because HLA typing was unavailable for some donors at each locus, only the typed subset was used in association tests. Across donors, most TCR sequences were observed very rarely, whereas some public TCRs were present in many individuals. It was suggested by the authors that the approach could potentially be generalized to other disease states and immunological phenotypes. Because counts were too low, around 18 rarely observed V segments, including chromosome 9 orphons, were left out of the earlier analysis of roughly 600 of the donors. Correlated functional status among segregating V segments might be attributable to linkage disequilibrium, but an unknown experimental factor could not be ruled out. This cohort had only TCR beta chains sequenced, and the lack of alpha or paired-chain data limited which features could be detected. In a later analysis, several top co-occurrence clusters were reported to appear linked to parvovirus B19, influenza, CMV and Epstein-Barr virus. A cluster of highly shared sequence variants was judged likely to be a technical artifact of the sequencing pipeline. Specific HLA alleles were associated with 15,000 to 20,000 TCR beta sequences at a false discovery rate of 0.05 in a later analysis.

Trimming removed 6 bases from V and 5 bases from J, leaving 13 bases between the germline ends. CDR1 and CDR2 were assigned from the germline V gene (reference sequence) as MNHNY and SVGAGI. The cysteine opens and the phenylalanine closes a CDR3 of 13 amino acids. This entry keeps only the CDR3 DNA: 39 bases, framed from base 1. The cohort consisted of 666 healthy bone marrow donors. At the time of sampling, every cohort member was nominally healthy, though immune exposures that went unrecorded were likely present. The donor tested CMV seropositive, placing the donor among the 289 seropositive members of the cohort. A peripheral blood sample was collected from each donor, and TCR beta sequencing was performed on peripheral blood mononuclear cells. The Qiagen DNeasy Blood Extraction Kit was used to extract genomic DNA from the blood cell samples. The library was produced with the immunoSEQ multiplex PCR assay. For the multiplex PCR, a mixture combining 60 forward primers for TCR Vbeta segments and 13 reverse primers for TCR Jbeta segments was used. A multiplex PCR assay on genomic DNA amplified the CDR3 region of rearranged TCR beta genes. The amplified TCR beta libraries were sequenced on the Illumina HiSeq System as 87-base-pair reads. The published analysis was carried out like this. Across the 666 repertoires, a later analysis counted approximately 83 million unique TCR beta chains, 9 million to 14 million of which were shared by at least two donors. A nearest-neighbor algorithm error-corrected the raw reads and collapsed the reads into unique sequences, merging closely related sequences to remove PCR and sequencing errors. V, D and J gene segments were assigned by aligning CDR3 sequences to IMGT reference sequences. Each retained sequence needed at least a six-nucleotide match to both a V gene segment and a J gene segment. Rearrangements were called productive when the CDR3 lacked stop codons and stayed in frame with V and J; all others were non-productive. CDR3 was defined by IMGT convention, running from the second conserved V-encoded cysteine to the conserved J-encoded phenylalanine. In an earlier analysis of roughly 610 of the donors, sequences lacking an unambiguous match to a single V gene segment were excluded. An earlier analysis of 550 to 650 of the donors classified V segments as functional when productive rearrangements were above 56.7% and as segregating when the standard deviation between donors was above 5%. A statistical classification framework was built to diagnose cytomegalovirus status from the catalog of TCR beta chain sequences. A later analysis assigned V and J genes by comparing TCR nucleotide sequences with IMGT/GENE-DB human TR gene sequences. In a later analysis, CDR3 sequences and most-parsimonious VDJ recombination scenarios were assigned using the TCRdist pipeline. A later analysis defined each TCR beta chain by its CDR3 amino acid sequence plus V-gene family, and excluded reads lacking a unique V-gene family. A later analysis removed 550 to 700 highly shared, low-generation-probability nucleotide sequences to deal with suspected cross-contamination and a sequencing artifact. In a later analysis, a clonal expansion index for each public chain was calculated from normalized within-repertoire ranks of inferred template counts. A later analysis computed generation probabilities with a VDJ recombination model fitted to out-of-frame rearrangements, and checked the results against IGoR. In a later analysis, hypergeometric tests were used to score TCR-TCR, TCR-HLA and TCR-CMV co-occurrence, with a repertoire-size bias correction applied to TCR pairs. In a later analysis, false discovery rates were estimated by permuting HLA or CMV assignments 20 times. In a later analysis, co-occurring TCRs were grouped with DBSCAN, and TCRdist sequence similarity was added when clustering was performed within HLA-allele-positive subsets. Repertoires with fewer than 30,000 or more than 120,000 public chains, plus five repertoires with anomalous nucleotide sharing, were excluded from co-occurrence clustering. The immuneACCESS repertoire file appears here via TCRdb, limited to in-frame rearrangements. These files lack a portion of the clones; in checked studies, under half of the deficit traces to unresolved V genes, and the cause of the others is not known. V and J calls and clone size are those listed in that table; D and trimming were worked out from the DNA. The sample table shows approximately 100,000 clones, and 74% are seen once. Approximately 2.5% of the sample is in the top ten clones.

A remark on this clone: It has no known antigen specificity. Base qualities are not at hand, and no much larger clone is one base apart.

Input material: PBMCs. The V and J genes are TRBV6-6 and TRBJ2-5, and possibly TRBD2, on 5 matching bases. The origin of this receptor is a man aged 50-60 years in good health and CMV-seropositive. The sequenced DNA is TGTGCCAGCAGCCTCGAGGGCGGGGAGACCCAGTACTTC. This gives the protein CASSLEGGETQYF.